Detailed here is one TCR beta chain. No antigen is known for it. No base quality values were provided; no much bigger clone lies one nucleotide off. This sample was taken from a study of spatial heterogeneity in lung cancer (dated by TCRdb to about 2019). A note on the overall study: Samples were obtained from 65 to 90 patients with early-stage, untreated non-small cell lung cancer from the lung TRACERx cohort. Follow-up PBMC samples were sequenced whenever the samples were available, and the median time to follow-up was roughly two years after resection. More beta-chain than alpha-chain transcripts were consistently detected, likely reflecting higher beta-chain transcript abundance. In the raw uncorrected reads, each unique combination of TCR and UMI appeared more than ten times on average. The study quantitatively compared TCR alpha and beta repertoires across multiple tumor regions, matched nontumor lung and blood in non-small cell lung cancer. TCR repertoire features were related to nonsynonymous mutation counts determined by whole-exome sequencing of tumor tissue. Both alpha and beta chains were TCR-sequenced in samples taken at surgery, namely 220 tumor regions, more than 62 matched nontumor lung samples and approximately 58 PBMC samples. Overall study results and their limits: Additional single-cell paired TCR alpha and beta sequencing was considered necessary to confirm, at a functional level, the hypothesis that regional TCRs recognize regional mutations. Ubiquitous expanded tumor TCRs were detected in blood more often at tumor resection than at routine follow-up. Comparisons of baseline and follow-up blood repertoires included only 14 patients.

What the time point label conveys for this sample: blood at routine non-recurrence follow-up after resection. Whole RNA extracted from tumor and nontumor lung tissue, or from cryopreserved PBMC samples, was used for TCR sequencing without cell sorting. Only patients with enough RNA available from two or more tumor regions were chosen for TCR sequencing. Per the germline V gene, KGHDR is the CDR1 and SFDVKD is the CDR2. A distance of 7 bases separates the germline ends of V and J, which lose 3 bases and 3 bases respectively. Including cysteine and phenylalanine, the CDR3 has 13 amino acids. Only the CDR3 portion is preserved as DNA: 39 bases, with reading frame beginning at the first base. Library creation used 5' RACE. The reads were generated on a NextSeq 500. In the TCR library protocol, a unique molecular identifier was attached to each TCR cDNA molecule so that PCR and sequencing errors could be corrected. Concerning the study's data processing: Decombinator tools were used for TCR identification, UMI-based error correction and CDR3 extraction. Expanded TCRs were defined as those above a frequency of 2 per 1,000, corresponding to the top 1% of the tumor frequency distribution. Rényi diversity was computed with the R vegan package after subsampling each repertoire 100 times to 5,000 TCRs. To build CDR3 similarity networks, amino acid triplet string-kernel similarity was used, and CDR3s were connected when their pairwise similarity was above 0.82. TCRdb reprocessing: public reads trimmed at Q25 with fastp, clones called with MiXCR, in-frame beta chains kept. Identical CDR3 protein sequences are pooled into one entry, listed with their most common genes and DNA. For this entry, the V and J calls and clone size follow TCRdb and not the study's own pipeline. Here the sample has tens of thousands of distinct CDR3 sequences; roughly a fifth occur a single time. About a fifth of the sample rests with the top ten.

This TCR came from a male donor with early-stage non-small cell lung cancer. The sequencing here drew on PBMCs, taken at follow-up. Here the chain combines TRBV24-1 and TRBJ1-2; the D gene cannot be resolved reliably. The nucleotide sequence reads TGTGCCACCAGTGATACCCTTTACTATGGCTACACCTTC. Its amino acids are CATSDTLYYGYTF.